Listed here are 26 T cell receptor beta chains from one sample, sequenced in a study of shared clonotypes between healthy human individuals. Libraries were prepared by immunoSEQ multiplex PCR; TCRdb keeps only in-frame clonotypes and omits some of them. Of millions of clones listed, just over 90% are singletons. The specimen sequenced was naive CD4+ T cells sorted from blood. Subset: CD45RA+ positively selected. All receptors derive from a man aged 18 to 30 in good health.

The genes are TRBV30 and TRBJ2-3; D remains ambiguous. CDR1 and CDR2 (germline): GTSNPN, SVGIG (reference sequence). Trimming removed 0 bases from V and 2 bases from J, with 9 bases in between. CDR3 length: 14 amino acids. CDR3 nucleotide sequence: TGTGCCTGGAGTGTACTGGGTTACACAGATACGCAGTATTTT. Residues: CAWSVLGYTDTQYF.

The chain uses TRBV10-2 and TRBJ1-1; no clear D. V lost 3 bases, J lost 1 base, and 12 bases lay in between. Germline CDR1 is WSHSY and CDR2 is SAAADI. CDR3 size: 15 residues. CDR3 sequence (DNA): TGCGCCAGCAGTGACGGACGGGGAGGGAACACTGAAGCTTTCTTT. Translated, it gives CASSDGRGGNTEAFF.

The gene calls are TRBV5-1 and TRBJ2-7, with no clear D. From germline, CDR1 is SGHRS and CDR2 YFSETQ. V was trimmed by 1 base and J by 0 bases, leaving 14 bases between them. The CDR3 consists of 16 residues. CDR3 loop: CASSLQSSVSSYEQYF. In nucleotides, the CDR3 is TGCGCCAGCAGCTTGCAGTCCAGCGTCAGCTCCTACGAGCAGTACTTC.

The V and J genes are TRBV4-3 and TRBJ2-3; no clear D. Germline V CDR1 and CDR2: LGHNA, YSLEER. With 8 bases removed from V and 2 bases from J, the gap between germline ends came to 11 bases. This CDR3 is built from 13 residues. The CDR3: CASRKTSTDTQYF. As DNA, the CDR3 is TGCGCCAGCCGTAAAACTTCCACAGATACGCAGTATTTT.

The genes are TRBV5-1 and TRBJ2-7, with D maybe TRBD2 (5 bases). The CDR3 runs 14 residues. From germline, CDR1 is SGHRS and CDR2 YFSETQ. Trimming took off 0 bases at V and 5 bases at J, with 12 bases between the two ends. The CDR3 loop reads CASSLARGLHEQYF. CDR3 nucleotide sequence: TGCGCCAGCAGCTTGGCGAGAGGGCTCCACGAGCAGTACTTC.

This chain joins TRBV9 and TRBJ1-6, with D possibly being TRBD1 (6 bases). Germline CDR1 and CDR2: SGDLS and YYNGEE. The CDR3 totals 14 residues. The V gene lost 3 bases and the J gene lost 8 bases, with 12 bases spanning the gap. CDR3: CASSGDRTHSPLHF. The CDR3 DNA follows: TGTGCCAGCAGCGGAGACAGGACCCATTCACCCCTCCACTTT.

CDR3 protein: CASSIGSKGSPLHF. The CDR3 DNA follows: TGTGCCAGTAGTATAGGCTCGAAGGGTTCACCCCTCCACTTT. This chain links TRBV19 with TRBJ1-6; no firm D call. Germline CDR1 LNHDA, CDR2 SQIVND (reference sequence). Between the trimmed V and J ends, which lost 1 base and 9 bases, there was a span of 10 bases. This CDR3 comprises 14 residues.

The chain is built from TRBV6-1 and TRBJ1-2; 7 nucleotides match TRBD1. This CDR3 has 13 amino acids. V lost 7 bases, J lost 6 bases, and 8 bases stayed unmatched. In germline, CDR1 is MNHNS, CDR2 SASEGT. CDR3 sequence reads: CASTIRQGDGYTF. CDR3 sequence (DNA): TGTGCCAGCACCATAAGGCAGGGGGATGGCTACACCTTC.

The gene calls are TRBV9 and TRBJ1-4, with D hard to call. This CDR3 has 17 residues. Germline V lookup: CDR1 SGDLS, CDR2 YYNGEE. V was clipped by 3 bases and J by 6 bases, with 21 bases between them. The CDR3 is CASSAEGLGRNYEKLFF. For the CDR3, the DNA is TGTGCCAGCAGCGCGGAGGGATTAGGCAGGAACTATGAAAAACTGTTTTTT. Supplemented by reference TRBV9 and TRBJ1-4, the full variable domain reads DSGVTQTPKHLITATGQRVTLRCSPRSGDLSVYWYQQSLDQGLQFLIQYYNGEERAKGNILERFSAQQFPDLHSELNLSSLELGDSALYFCASSAEGLGRNYEKLFFGSGTQLSVL.

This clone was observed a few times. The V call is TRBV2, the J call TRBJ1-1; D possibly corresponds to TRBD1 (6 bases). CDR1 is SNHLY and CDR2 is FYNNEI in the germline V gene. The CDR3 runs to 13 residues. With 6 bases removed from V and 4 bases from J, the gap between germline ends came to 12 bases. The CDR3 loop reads CASRRGGTTEAFF. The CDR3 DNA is TGTGCCAGCAGGCGAGGGGGTACCACTGAAGCTTTCTTT.

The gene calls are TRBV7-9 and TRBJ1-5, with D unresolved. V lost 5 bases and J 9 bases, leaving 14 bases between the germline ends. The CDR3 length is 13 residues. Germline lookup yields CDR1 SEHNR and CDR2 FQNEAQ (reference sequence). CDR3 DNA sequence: TGTGCCAGCAGCCGAGACGACGGGCTGCCCCAGCATTTT. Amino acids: CASSRDDGLPQHF.

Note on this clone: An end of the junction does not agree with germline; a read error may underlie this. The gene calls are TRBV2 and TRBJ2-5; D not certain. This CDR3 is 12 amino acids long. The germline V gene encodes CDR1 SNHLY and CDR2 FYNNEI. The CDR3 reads CASSEDGGSPDF. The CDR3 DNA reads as TGTGCCAGCAGTGAAGATGGTGGTTCCCCCGACTTC.

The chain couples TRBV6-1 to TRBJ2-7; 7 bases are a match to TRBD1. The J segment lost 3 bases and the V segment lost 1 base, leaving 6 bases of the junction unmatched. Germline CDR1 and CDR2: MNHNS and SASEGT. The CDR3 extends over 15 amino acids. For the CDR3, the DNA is TGTGCCAGCAGTGAAGGAGAAGGGGGCATCTACGAGCAGTACTTC. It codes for CASSEGEGGIYEQYF.

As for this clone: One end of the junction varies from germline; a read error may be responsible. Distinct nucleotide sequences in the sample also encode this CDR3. CDR3 amino acids: CAISESGADTQYF. CDR3 in DNA: TGTGCCATCAGCGAGTCAGGGGCAGATACGCAGTATTTT. This chain uses TRBV10-3 with TRBJ2-3; a possible D gene is TRBD1 (6 bases). The germline V gene has CDR1 ENHRY and CDR2 SYGVKD. This CDR3 region has 13 residues.

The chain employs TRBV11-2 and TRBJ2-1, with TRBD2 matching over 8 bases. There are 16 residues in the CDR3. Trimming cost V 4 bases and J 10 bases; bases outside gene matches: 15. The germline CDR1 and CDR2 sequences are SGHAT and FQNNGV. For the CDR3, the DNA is TGTGCCAGCAGCTCGGGACTAGACCCTCTATTGGGAGAGCAGTTCTTC. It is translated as CASSSGLDPLLGEQFF.

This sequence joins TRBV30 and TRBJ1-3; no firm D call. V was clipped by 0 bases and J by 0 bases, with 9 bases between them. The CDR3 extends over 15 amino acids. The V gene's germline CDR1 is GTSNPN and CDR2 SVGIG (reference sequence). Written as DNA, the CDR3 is TGTGCCTGGAGTGTACAAGTCATCTCTGGAAACACCATATATTTT. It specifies CAWSVQVISGNTIYF. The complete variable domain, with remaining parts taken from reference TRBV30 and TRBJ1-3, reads SQTIHQWPATLVQPVGSPLSLECTVEGTSNPNLYWYRQAAGRGLQLLFYSVGIGQISSEVPQNLSASRPQDRQFILSSKKLLLSDSGFYLCAWSVQVISGNTIYFGEGSWLTVV.

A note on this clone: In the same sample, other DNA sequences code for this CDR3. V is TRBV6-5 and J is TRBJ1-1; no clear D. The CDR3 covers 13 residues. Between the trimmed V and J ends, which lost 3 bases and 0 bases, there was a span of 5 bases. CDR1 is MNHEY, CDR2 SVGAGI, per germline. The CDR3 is CASSYGMNTEAFF. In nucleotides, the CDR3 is TGTGCCAGCAGTTATGGAATGAACACTGAAGCTTTCTTT.

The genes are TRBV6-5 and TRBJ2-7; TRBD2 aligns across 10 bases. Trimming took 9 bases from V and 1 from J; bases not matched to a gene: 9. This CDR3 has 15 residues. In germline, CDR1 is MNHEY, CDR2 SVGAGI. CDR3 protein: CASLKGSGGSYEQYF. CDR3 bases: TGTGCCAGTCTCAAAGGTAGCGGGGGGTCCTACGAGCAGTACTTC.

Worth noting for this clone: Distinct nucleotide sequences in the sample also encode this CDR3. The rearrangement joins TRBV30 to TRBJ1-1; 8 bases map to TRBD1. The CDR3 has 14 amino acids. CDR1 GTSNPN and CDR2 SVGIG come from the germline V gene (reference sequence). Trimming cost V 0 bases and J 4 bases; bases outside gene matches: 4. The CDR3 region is CAWSVLTGGTEAFF. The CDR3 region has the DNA TGTGCCTGGAGTGTACTAACAGGGGGCACTGAAGCTTTCTTT.

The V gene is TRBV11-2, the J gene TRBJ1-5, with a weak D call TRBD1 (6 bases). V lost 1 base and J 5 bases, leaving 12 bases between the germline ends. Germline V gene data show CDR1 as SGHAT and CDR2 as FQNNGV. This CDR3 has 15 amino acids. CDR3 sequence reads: CASSLGAGEDQPQHF. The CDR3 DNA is TGTGCCAGCAGCTTAGGTGCAGGGGAGGATCAGCCCCAGCATTTT.

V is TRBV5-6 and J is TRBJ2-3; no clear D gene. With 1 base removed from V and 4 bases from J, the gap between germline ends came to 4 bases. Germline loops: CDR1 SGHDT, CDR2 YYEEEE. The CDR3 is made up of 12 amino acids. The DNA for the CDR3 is TGTGCCAGCAGCTTGACTGCAGATACGCAGTATTTT. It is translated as CASSLTADTQYF.

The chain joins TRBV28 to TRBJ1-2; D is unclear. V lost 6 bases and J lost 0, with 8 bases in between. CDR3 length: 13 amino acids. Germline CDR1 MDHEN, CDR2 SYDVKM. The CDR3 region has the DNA TGTGCCAGCAGGGATCCTTCTAACTATGGCTACACCTTC. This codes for CASRDPSNYGYTF.

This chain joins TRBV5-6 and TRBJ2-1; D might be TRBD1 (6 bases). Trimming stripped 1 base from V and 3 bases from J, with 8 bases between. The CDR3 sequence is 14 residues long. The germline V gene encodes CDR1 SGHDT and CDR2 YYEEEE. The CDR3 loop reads CASSLQGHYNEQFF. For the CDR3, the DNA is TGTGCCAGCAGCTTGCAGGGACACTACAATGAGCAGTTCTTC.

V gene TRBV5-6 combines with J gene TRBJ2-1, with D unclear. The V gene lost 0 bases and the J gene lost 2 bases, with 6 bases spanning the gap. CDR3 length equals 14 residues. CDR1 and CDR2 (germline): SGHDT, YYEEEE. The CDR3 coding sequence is TGTGCCAGCAGCTTGGAGGCCGCCTACAATGAGCAGTTCTTC. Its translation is CASSLEAAYNEQFF.

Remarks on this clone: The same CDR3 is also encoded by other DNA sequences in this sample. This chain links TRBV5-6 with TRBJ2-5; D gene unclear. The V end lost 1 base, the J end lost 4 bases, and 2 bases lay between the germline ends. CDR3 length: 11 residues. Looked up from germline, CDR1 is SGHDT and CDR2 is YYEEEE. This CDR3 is CASSLSETQYF. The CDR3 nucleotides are TGTGCCAGCAGCTTGTCAGAGACCCAGTACTTC.

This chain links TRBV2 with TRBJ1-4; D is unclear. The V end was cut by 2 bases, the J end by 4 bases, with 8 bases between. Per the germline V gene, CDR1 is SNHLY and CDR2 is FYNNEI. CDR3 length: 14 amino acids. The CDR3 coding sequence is TGTGCCAGCAGTGAATGGGGTGTTAATGAAAAACTGTTTTTT. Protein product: CASSEWGVNEKLFF.